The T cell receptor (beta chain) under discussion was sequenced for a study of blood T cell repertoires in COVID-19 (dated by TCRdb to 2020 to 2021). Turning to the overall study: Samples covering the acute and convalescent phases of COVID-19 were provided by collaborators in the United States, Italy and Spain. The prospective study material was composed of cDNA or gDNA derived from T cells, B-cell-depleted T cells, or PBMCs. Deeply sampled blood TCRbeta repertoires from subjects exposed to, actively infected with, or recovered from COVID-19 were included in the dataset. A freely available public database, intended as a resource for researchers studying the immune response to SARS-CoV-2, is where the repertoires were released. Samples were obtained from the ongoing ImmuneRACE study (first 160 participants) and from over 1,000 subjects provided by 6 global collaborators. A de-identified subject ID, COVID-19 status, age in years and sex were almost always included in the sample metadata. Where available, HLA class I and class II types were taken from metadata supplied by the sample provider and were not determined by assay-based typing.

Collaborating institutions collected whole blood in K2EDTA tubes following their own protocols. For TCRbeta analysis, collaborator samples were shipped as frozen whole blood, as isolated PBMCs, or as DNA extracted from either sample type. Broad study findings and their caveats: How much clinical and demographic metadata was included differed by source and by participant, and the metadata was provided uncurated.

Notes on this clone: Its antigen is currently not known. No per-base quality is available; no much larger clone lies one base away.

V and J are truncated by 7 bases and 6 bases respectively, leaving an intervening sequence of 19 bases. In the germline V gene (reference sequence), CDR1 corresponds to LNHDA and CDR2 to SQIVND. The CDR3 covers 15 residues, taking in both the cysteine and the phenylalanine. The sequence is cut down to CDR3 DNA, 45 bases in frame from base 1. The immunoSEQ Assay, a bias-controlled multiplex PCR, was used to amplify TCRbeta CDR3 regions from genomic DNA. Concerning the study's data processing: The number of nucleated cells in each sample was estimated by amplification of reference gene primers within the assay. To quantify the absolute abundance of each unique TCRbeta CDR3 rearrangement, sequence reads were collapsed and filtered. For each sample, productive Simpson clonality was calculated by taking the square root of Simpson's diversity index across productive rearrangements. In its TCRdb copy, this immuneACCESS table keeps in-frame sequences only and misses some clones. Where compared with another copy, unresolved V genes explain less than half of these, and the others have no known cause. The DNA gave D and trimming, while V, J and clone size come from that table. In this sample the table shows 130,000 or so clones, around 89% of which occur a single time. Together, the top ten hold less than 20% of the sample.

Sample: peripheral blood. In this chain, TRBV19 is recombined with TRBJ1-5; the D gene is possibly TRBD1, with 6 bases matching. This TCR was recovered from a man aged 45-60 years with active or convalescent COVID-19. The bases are TGTGCCAGTACCGAGTTCAGGGGTGGGCGTCAGCCCCAGCATTTT. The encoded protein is CASTEFRGGRQPQHF.